This paragraph reports one T cell receptor beta chain. This clonotype was counted ten times or more. Its specific antigen is unknown. Per-base qualities were not stored, and no clone one base away is much larger. These data belong to a study of T cells in Graves' hyperthyroidism and ophthalmopathy (dated by TCRdb to about 2019). About the full investigation: Peripheral blood was collected at initial diagnosis, before any treatment. TCR V-J signatures able to tell the groups apart were searched for in a discovery cohort of around 95 patients, of whom fewer than 45 had Graves' ophthalmopathy and about 60 had stable Graves' hyperthyroidism. Prospective prediction of ophthalmopathy was tested in an independent validation cohort of fewer than 20 hyperthyroidism patients and around 16 patients who later progressed to ophthalmopathy. The 95 to 100 discovery patients were randomly divided into training and test sets at a 7:3 ratio. In addition, the study compared T-cell repertoires in thyroid tissue and in blood from several Graves' hyperthyroidism patients. Following sampling, methimazole starting at 30 mg daily was given to hyperthyroidism patients, and high-dose intravenous methylprednisolone was given to ophthalmopathy patients. The paper reports TCR Vbeta CDR3 sequencing of 135 peripheral blood samples: fewer than 50 ophthalmopathy, about 75 hyperthyroidism and around 17 progressor patients.

Overall study results and their limits: No statistical method was used to fix the sample size in advance, and group allocation was not hidden from the investigators. During validation, the model predicted progression to ophthalmopathy a median of approximately 7 months ahead of onset, with 70.59% sensitivity and 72.22% specificity. Most expanded thyroid clonotypes (frequency above 0.001) were also found in blood, which suggests that blood repertoires may mirror thyroid immune responses. A 13 V-J signature model separated ophthalmopathy from stable hyperthyroidism, with approximately 86% sensitivity and 81.08% specificity in cross-validation and 80%/75% in testing.

Ophthalmopathy patients had moderately to severely active disease, with a Clinical Activity Score of 3 or more, a NOSPECS grade of 4 or more, and a disease duration of less than 3 months. Exclusion was applied to patients with uncontrolled infections, other autoimmune diseases, pregnancy or lactation. Clinical symptoms, serum thyroxine and TRAb, thyroid ultrasound, and orbital computed tomography formed the basis for the diagnoses. PBMCs were isolated from more than 9 ml of fresh peripheral blood by Ficoll-Paque density gradient centrifugation. Trizol reagent was used to extract total RNA, and RNA quality was then checked on an Agilent 2100 Bioanalyzer. The TCR beta CDR3 regions were amplified from RNA transcripts. A first-round RT-PCR of the TCR CDR3 used the HTBI primer set with the Qiagen OneStep RT-PCR kit. Libraries were constructed in a second round of multiplex PCR, after which size selection and purification were performed. The libraries were sequenced on an Illumina HiSeq2000 using paired-end 100 bp reads. In the paper's pipeline: SOAPnuke was used to process the raw data, throwing out any read that contained adapters or uncalled bases, had a mean Phred below 15, or lacked an exact constant-primer or identifier match. High-quality paired reads were merged using COPE v1.2.5, and each unique nucleotide sequence was defined as a clonotype. Clonotypes were aligned to IMGT TRBV, TRBD and TRBJ reference segments using MiTCR v1.1. Only V-J combinations with frequency above 0.0001, covering 99.2% of repertoires, were analysed. The TCS score was defined as the ratio of F50 (clonal expansion) to E x V (chaos), calculated using BLOSUM62-based TCRdist between CDR3 peptides within each V-J. Welch's t-statistics and random forest reduced roughly 540 V-J features to 13, which were used in a naive Bayes classifier (R e1071). In TCRdb, the public reads were trimmed at Q25 with fastp and aligned with MiXCR, with productive beta chains retained. Each record represents a unique CDR3 protein, reported with the most common genes and DNA among its rows. These V and J calls originate from TCRdb's pipeline instead of the authors' own analysis. The sample records 400,000 to 450,000 distinct CDR3 sequences, roughly 14% of which are singletons. The ten largest make up 13% of the sample.

The CDR3 holds 13 amino acids from the cysteine to the phenylalanine. Just the 39-base CDR3 DNA is kept, in frame starting at base 1. V is clipped by 5 bases and J by 9 bases, and the sequence between their germline boundaries is 14 bases long. Taken from the germline V gene, the CDR1 and CDR2 loops are MNHNS and SASEGT. The clonotype comes from a man aged 18 to 30 with Graves' ophthalmopathy. Input material: blood. The chain employs TRBV6-1 and TRBJ1-5; the D gene assignment is ambiguous. The CDR3 region: CASSSDGQVPQHF. Here is the DNA: TGTGCCAGCAGTTCGGACGGTCAAGTGCCCCAGCATTTT.